This TCR beta chain stems from a study of T cell responses to AZD1222 COVID-19 vaccine. CDR1 KGHSH and CDR2 LQKENI come from the germline V gene. The V end was cut by 5 bases, the J end by 4 bases, with 8 bases between. The CDR3 is 13 residues long. Data came from immunoSEQ multiplex PCR; TCRdb stores just in-frame clones and leaves some out. Of 90,000 to 120,000 clones in the sample, about 85% were seen once. J is TRBJ2-2 and V is TRBV18; D is unclear. The source of this sequence is an adult who received the AZD1222 COVID-19 vaccine. Sample: peripheral blood, taken 28 days after the second AZD1222 dose. This chain's CDR3 is CASSEASTGELFF. The CDR3 DNA reads as TGTGCCAGCTCAGAGGCGAGCACCGGGGAGCTGTTTTTT.